The rows below give T cell receptor beta chains drawn from one sample of a study of CD4+ T cells in melanoma. Data came from immunoSEQ multiplex PCR; TCRdb stores just in-frame clones and leaves some out. The sample lists around 10,000 clones, 68% seen once, with 9.5% to 12% in the top ten. Sequenced sample: cells from a culture (not recorded whether cultured in vitro). The receptors shown here come from a human donor with melanoma. CDR3s include the opening cysteine and the closing phenylalanine or tryptophan. A D gene is named only where the DNA matches it firmly. A clone size is listed for some rows: how often the clone was seen (once, few, many), or a class if it is expanded.

.	TRBJ2-2	.	TRBV9	CASSVAHSRGIGELFF	TGTGCCAGCAGCGTAGCTCACAGCCGGGGGATCGGGGAGCTGTTTTTT
.	TRBJ1-2	few	TRBV30	CAWSEEGWSYGYTF	TGTGCCTGGAGTGAGGAGGGATGGAGCTATGGCTACACCTTC
.	TRBJ2-7	.	TRBV18	CASSPTAGSSYEQYF	TGTGCCAGCTCACCAACCGCAGGGAGCTCCTACGAGCAGTACTTC
.	TRBJ1-2	.	TRBV6-6	CASSSGTPNYGYTF	TGTGCCAGCAGTTCCGGGACGCCAAACTATGGCTACACCTTC
.	TRBJ1-6	.	TRBV2	CASSDPQGGSPLHF	TGTGCCAGCAGTGACCCGCAGGGCGGTTCACCCCTCCACTTT
.	TRBJ1-2	.	TRBV6-5	CASSSAANYGYTF	TGTGCCAGCAGTTCGGCCGCTAACTATGGCTACACCTTC
.	TRBJ1-2	.	TRBV5-1	CASSLASGPVMDGYTF	TGCGCCAGCAGCTTGGCATCCGGCCCCGTTATGGATGGCTACACCTTC
.	TRBJ1-1	.	TRBV5-6	CASSPGWGGTEAFF	TGTGCCAGCAGCCCAGGGTGGGGAGGCACTGAAGCTTTCTTT
.	TRBJ2-1	.	TRBV5-5	CASSFRNEQFF	TGTGCCAGCAGCTTTCGCAATGAGCAGTTCTTC
TRBD1	TRBJ1-5	.	TRBV6-1	CASSVGQGGQPQHF	TGTGCCAGCAGTGTGGGACAGGGAGGACAGCCCCAGCATTTT
TRBD1	TRBJ1-2	few	TRBV4-2	CASSQEVQGTYGYTF	TGTGCCAGCAGCCAAGAGGTACAGGGGACGTATGGCTACACCTTC
TRBD1	TRBJ2-5	few	TRBV7-3	CASSADGTAQETQYF	TGTGCCAGCAGCGCGGACGGGACAGCCCAAGAGACCCAGTACTTC
.	TRBJ2-2	.	TRBV5-8	CASSLYTGELFF	TGTGCCAGCAGCTTGTACACCGGGGAGCTGTTTTTT
.	TRBJ1-4	.	TRBV18	CASSPAQPTSNEKLFF	TGTGCCAGCTCACCAGCGCAGCCGACCTCTAATGAAAAACTGTTTTTT
TRBD1	TRBJ2-6	.	TRBV9	CASSAPRDRVRSGANVLTF	TGTGCCAGCAGCGCCCCCCGCGACAGGGTTCGCTCTGGGGCCAACGTCCTGACTTTC
.	TRBJ2-5	.	TRBV5-4	CASSNFPETQYF	TGTGCCAGCAGCAACTTCCCGGAGACCCAGTACTTC
.	TRBJ2-3	.	TRBV10-3	CAISDRTAGTDTQYF	TGTGCCATCAGTGACCGGACGGCCGGCACAGATACGCAGTATTTT
.	TRBJ1-5	.	TRBV2	CASSEQGRSRPQHF	TGTGCCAGCAGCGAACAGGGTCGGAGTCGGCCCCAGCATTTT
.	TRBJ2-3	few	TRBV7-3	CASSDGTSTDTQYF	TGTGCCAGCAGCGACGGGACTAGCACAGATACGCAGTATTTT
.	TRBJ1-2	.	TRBV7-2	CASSSSGARGGYTF	TGTGCCAGCAGCTCTTCCGGGGCTAGAGGGGGCTACACCTTC
TRBD2	TRBJ2-7	once	TRBV9	CASSVDPSGGPANEQYF	TGTGCCAGCAGCGTAGATCCATCGGGGGGGCCAGCTAACGAGCAGTACTTC
.	TRBJ1-5	.	TRBV5-4	CASSLGGGLSNQPQHF	TGTGCCAGCAGCTTGGGGGGAGGGCTTAGCAATCAGCCCCAGCATTTT
.	TRBJ2-3	few	TRBV10-3	CAISERDTQYF	TGTGCCATCAGTGAGCGGGATACGCAGTATTTT
.	TRBJ1-3	.	TRBV5-1	CASSREGGSGNTIYF	TGCGCCAGCAGCCGGGAAGGGGGCTCTGGAAACACCATATATTTT
TRBD2	TRBJ2-1	.	TRBV6-5	CASSYRLAPKVHEQFF	TGTGCCAGCAGTTACCGACTAGCCCCTAAAGTGCATGAGCAGTTCTTC
TRBD2	TRBJ2-1	.	TRBV27	CASTWVAGAHEQFF	TGTGCCAGTACCTGGGTAGCGGGGGCCCATGAGCAGTTCTTC
.	TRBJ1-1	.	TRBV6-5	CASSYSLNSMNTEAFF	TGTGCCAGCAGTTACTCCCTGAACTCTATGAACACTGAAGCTTTCTTT
.	TRBJ2-3	.	TRBV4-1	CATVGRTSDTQYF	TGCGCCACCGTGGGGCGGACCTCAGATACGCAGTATTTT
.	TRBJ1-1	few	TRBV7-3	CASSFTPDTEAFF	TGTGCCAGCTCCTTCACACCAGACACTGAAGCTTTCTTT
TRBD1	TRBJ2-6	once	TRBV2	CASNPGQGVSGANVLTF	TGTGCCAGCAATCCGGGACAGGGTGTCTCTGGGGCCAACGTCCTGACTTTC
.	TRBJ1-1	once	TRBV7-9	CASSLQGNTEAFF	TGTGCCAGCAGCTTACAGGGGAACACTGAAGCTTTCTTT
TRBD1	TRBJ2-1	.	TRBV7-8	CASGEQDRVRNEQFF	TGTGCCAGCGGGGAACAGGACAGGGTTCGCAATGAGCAGTTCTTC